This T cell receptor beta chain was recovered during a study of CD8 T cells in ankylosing spondylitis. Study observations and caveats: Disease-linked clones proved CD8+ and comparatively uncommon in peripheral blood.

This clonotype was counted only a few times. Its antigen is as yet unknown. A much larger clone lies a single base off, so this may be a read error. TCRdb recomputed calls from the 5' RACE reads with MiXCR, one row per CDR3 protein. This table holds 150,000 to 200,000 distinct CDR3 sequences, roughly 10% found once. Per germline, CDR1 DFQATT and CDR2 SNEGSKA (reference sequence). The germline V and J ends were trimmed by 0 bases and 6 bases, with 15 bases remaining between them. The CDR3 has 15 residues. The source is a male donor with ankylosing spondylitis or in good health (not recorded which). Input material: blood, either unsorted or a sorted T cell fraction (not recorded which). This chain joins TRBV20-1 and TRBJ1-3; weak D call: TRBD1 (5 bases). CDR3 amino acids: CSARDSSGPENTIYF. In DNA, the CDR3 is TGCAGTGCTAGAGATTCCTCGGGGCCTGAAAACACCATATATTTT.